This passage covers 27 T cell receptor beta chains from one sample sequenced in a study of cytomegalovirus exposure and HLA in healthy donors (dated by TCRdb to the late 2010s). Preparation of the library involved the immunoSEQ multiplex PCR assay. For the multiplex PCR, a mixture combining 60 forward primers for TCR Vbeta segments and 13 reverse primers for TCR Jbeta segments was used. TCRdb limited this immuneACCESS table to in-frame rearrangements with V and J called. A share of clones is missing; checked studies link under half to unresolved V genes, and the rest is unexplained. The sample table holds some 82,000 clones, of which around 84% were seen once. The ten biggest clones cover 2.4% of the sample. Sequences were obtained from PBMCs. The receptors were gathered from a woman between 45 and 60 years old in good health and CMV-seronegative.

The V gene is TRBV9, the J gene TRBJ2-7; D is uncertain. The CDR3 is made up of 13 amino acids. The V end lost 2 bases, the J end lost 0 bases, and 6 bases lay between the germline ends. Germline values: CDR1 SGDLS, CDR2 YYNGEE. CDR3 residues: CASSVTPSYEQYF. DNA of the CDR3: TGTGCCAGCAGCGTTACTCCCTCCTACGAGCAGTACTTC. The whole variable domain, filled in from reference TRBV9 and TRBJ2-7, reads DSGVTQTPKHLITATGQRVTLRCSPRSGDLSVYWYQQSLDQGLQFLIQYYNGEERAKGNILERFSAQQFPDLHSELNLSSLELGDSALYFCASSVTPSYEQYFGPGTRLTVT.

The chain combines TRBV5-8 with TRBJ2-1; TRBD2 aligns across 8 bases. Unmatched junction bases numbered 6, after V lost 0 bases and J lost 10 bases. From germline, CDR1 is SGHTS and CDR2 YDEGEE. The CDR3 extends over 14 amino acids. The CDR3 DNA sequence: TGTGCCAGCAGCTTGGGGCCGGGGGGGCACGAGCAGTTCTTC. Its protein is CASSLGPGGHEQFF.

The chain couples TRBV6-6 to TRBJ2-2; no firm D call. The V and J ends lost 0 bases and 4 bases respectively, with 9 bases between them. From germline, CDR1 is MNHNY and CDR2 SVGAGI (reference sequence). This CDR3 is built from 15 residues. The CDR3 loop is CASSYSIQITGELFF. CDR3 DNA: TGTGCCAGCAGTTACTCGATACAGATCACCGGGGAGCTGTTTTTT.

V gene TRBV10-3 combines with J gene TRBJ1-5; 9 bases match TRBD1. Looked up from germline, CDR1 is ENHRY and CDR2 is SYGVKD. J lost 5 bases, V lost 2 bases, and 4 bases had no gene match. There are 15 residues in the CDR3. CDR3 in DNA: TGTGCCATCAGTGAGCCGGGACAGGGCTATCAGCCCCAGCATTTT. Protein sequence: CAISEPGQGYQPQHF.

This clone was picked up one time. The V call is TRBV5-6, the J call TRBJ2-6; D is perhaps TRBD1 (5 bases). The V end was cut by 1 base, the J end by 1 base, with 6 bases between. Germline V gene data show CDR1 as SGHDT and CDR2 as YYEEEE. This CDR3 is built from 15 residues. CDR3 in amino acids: CASSLQGSGANVLTF. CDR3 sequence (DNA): TGTGCCAGCAGCTTGCAGGGATCTGGGGCCAACGTCCTGACTTTC.

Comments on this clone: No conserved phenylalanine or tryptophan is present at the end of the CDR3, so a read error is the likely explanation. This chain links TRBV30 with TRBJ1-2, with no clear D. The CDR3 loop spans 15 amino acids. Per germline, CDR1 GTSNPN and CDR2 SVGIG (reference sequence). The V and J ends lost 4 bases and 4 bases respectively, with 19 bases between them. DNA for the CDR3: TGTGCCTGGAATGACTACCAAACCAAAACCTATGGCTACACCCTC. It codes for CAWNDYQTKTYGYTL.

The CDR3 DNA is TGTGCCAGCAGTTACCAACACAGGGGTAGTCAAGAGACCCAGTACTTC. It is translated as CASSYQHRGSQETQYF. The rearrangement joins TRBV6-5 to TRBJ2-5, with 7 bases that match TRBD1. The CDR3 runs to 16 residues. Germline V gene sequence: CDR1 MNHEY, CDR2 SVGAGI. With 2 bases clipped from V and 2 bases from J, the junction kept 8 bases outside the gene matches.

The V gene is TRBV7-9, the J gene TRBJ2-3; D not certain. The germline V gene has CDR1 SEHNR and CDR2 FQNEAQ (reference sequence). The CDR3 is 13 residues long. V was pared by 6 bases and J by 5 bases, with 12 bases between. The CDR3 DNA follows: TGTGCCAGCAGGTCCGAGGATCGAGATACGCAGTATTTT. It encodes CASRSEDRDTQYF.

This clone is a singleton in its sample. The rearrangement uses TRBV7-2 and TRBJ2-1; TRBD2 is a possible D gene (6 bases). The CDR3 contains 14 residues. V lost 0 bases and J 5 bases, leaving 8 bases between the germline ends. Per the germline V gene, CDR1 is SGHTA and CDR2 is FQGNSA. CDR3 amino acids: CASSLALANNEQFF. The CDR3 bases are TGTGCCAGCAGCTTAGCTCTAGCGAACAATGAGCAGTTCTTC.

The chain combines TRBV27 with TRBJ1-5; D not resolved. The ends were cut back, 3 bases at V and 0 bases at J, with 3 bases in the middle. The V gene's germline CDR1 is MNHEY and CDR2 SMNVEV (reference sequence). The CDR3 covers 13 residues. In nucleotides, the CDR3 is TGTGCCAGCAGTTTCTATAGCAATCAGCCCCAGCATTTT. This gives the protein CASSFYSNQPQHF.

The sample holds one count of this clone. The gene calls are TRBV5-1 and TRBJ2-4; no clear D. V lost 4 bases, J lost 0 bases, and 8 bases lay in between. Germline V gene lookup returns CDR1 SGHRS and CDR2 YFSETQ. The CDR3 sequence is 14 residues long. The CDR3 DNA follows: TGCGCCAGCAGCATCGAACTAGCCAAAAACATTCAGTACTTC. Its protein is CASSIELAKNIQYF.

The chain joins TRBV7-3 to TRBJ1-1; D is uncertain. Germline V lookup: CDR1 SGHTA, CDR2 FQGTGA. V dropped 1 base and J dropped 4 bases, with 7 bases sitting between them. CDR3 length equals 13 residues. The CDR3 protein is CASSLSGTTEAFF. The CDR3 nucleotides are TGTGCCAGCAGCTTAAGCGGTACCACTGAAGCTTTCTTT.

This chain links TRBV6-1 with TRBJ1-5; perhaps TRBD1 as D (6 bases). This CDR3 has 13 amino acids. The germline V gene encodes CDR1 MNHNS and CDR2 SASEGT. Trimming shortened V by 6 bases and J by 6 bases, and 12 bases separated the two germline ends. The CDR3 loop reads CASSGDITQPQHF. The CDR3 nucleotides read TGTGCCAGCAGCGGGGACATCACTCAGCCCCAGCATTTT.

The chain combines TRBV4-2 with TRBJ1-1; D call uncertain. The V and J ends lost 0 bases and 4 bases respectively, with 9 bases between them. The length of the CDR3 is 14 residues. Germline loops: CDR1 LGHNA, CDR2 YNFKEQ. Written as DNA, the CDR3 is TGTGCCAGCAGCCAAGACCCCTCGGGCACTGAAGCTTTCTTT. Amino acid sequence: CASSQDPSGTEAFF.

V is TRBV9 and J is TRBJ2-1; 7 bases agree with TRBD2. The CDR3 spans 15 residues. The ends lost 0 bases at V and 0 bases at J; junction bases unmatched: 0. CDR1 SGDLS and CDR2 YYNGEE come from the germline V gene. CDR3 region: CASSVAGGSYNEQFF. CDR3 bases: TGTGCCAGCAGCGTAGCGGGGGGCTCCTACAATGAGCAGTTCTTC.

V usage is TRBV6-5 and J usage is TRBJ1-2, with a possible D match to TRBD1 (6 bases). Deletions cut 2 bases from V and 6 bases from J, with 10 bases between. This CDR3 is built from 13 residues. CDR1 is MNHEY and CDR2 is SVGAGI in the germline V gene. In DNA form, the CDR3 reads TGTGCCAGCAGTTACAATCAGGGGCATGGCTACACCTTC. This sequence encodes CASSYNQGHGYTF.

CDR3: CASSLRGQPNTEAFF. CDR3 sequence (DNA): TGCGCCAGCAGCTTGAGGGGGCAACCGAACACTGAAGCTTTCTTT. V usage is TRBV5-1 and J usage is TRBJ1-1; 7 bases fit TRBD1. The V segment lost 1 base and the J segment 1 base; nucleotides outside the gene matches: 4. The CDR3 is 15 amino acids. In germline, CDR1 is SGHRS, CDR2 YFSETQ.

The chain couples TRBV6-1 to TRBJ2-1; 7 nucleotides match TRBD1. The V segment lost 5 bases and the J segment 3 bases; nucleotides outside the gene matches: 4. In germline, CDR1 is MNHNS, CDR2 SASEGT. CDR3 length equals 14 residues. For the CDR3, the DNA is TGTGCCAGCAGTTATCAGGGGGTCTACAATGAGCAGTTCTTC. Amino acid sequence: CASSYQGVYNEQFF.

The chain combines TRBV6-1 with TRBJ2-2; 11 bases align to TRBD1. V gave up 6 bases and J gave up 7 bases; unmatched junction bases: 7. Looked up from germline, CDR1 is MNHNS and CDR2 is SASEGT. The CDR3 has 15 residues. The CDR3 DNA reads TGTGCCAGCAGGGTCGGGACAGGGGGTCACGGGGAGCTGTTTTTT. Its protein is CASRVGTGGHGELFF.

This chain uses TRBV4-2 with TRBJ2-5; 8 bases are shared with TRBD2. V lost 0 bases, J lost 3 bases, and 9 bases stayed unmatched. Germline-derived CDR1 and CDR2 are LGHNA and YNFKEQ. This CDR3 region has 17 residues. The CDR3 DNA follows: TGTGCCAGCAGCCAAGAAGGCGCGGGGGGAGTTGAAGAGACCCAGTACTTC. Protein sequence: CASSQEGAGGVEETQYF.

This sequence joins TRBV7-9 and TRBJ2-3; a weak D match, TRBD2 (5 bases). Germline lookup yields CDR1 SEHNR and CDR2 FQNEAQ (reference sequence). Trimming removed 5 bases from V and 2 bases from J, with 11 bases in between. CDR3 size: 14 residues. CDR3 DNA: TGTGCCAGCAGCCGGACTCCACCCACAGATACGCAGTATTTT. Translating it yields CASSRTPPTDTQYF.

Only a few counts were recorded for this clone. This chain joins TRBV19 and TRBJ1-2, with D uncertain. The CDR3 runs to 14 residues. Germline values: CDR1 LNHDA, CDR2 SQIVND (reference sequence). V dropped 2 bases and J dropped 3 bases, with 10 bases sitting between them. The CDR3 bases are TGTGCCAGTAGTATACTACAGCCCTACTATGGCTACACCTTC. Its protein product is CASSILQPYYGYTF.

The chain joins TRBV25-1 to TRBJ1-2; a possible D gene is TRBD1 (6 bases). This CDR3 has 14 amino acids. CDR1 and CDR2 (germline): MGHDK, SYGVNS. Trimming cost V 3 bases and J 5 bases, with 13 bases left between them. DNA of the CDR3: TGTGCCAGCAGTGATGGTCGGGGGGCGTATGGCTACACCTTC. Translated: CASSDGRGAYGYTF.

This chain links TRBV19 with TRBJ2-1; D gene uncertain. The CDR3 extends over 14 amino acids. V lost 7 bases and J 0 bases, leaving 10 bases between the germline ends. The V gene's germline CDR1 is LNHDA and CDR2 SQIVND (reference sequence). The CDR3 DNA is TGTGCCAGTACGAGATCGAGCTCCTACAATGAGCAGTTCTTC. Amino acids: CASTRSSSYNEQFF.

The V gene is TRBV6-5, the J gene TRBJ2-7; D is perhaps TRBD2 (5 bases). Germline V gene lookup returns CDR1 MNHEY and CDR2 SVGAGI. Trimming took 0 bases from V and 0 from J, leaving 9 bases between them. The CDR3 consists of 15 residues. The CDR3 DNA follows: TGTGCCAGCAGTTACTCACTAGAAAGCTCCTACGAGCAGTACTTC. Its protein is CASSYSLESSYEQYF.

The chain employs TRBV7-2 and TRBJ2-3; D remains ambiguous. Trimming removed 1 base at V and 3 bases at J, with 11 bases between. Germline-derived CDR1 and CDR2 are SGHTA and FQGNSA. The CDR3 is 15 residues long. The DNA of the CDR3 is TGTGCCAGCAGCTTAGACGTCAGTTTAACAGATACGCAGTATTTT. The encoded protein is CASSLDVSLTDTQYF.

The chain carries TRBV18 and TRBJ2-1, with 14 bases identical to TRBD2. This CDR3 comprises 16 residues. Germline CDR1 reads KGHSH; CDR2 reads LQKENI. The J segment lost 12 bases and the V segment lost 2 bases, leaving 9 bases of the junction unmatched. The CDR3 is CASSPEGLAGVEGQFF. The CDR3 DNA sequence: TGTGCCAGCTCACCAGAGGGACTAGCGGGAGTTGAAGGGCAGTTCTTC.